These 24 T cell receptor beta chains were sequenced from one sample in a study of blood T cells in healthy people across ages. Through a sample-barcoded 5' primer and a J-beta primer mix, a second PCR was run for 7 to 11 cycles. In TCRdb, the 5' RACE reads were re-called with MiXCR into one record per CDR3 protein. The table lists 250,000 to 300,000 distinct CDR3 sequences, roughly 29% of them singletons. Sequenced: blood. All receptors come from a woman aged 65 to 85 in good health.

This clonotype was recorded once. V usage is TRBV12-3 or TRBV12-4 and J usage is TRBJ1-6; no clear D. The CDR3 is made up of 12 amino acids. V lost 2 bases and J lost 19, with 15 bases in between. The CDR3 reads CASSLNRGLGHF. The CDR3 bases are TGTGCCAGCAGTTTAAATCGAGGGTTAGGGCACTTT.

CDR3 sequence: CASKRTGSGLAEITGELFF. The DNA of the CDR3 is TGTGCCAGCAAGAGGACAGGGAGCGGACTAGCGGAAATAACCGGGGAGCTGTTTTTT. The V call is TRBV7-6, the J call TRBJ2-2; 10 nucleotides agree with TRBD2. Per the germline V gene, CDR1 is SGHVS and CDR2 is FNYEAQ. CDR3 length: 19 amino acids. Trimming removed 7 bases from V and 5 bases from J; junction bases left unmatched: 19.

This clonotype showed up just once. The gene calls are TRBV9 and TRBJ2-5; 7 nucleotides align to TRBD2. This CDR3 spans 16 amino acids. V gave up 0 bases and J gave up 5 bases; unmatched junction bases: 10. Per germline, CDR1 SGDLS and CDR2 YYNGEE. This chain's CDR3 is CASSVEAGVSHETQYF. The CDR3 coding sequence is TGTGCCAGCAGCGTAGAGGCGGGGGTGTCCCACGAGACCCAGTACTTC.

The chain employs TRBV12-5 and TRBJ1-1; D not resolved. This CDR3 has 15 residues. Germline loops: CDR1 LGHNT, CDR2 FRNRAP. The V gene lost 7 bases and the J gene lost 6 bases, with 21 bases spanning the gap. The CDR3: CASAPRSGRVAEAFF. CDR3 nucleotide sequence: TGTGCTAGTGCCCCCCGATCGGGCCGGGTGGCTGAAGCTTTCTTT. The variable domain in full, completed from reference TRBV12-5 and TRBJ1-1, reads DARVTQTPRHKVTEMGQEVTMRCQPILGHNTVFWYRQTMMQGLELLAYFRNRAPLDDSGMPKDRFSAEMPDATLATLKIQPSEPRDSAVYFCASAPRSGRVAEAFFGQGTRLTVV.

This chain connects TRBV3-1 to TRBJ2-5; D perhaps matches TRBD2 (5 bases). This CDR3 spans 16 amino acids. Trimming shortened V by 1 base and J by 5 bases, and 17 bases separated the two germline ends. Germline CDR1 and CDR2: LGHDT and YNNKEL (reference sequence). The CDR3, as DNA: TGTGCCAGCAGCCAAGCTCCCAGCGCCCCGGGGGAGACCCAGTACTTC. The encoded protein is CASSQAPSAPGETQYF.

The chain has TRBV9 and TRBJ2-1; possibly TRBD1 or TRBD2 for D (5 bases each). This CDR3 contains 14 residues. Germline CDR1 SGDLS, CDR2 YYNGEE. V was pared by 4 bases and J by 0 bases, with 8 bases between. In DNA form, the CDR3 reads TGTGCCAGCAGCTGGGGGAGCTCCTACAATGAGCAGTTCTTC. Amino acid sequence: CASSWGSSYNEQFF.

This chain connects TRBV3-1 to TRBJ1-2; D is unresolved. The CDR3 extends over 15 amino acids. The germline gives CDR1 LGHDT, CDR2 YNNKEL (reference sequence). V was trimmed by 0 bases and J by 8 bases, leaving 16 bases between them. The CDR3 nucleotides read TGTGCCAGCAGCCAAGAGGGCGGAGGGTCGCGGGGCTACACCTTC. This encodes CASSQEGGGSRGYTF.

The chain uses TRBV7-2 and TRBJ2-5; 7 nucleotides agree with TRBD1. CDR1 and CDR2 (germline): SGHTA, FQGNSA. The CDR3 extends over 14 amino acids. V lost 8 bases to trimming and J lost 0 bases; unmatched junction nucleotides: 6. CDR3 amino acids: CASGLQGYQETQYF. CDR3 nucleotides: TGTGCCAGCGGATTACAGGGGTACCAAGAGACCCAGTACTTC. The full variable domain, completed using reference TRBV7-2 and TRBJ2-5, is GAGVSQSPSNKVTEKGKDVELRCDPISGHTALYWYRQSLGQGLEFLIYFQGNSAPDKSGLPSDRFSAERTGGSVSTLTIQRTQQEDSAVYLCASGLQGYQETQYFGPGTRLLVL.

The chain recombines TRBV7-2 with TRBJ2-5; D is tentatively TRBD1 or TRBD2 (7 bases each). The ends were cut back, 3 bases at V and 2 bases at J, with 16 bases in the middle. The germline CDR1 and CDR2 sequences are SGHTA and FQGNSA. The CDR3 runs 16 residues. In DNA, the CDR3 is TGTGCCAGCAGCTTCCCAGGGGGGGTAGGTCAAGAGACCCAGTACTTC. Translated: CASSFPGGVGQETQYF.

This clonotype was seen a handful of times. The chain recombines TRBV7-3 with TRBJ2-3; 7 nucleotides line up with TRBD2. With V trimmed by 5 bases and J by 0 bases, 5 bases remained unmatched. The CDR3 extends over 15 amino acids. The germline gives CDR1 SGHTA, CDR2 FQGTGA. CDR3 DNA: TGTGCCAGCAGCGAAAGCGGGACTAGCACAGATACGCAGTATTTT. This translates into CASSESGTSTDTQYF.

The genes are TRBV7-9 and TRBJ2-1, with D perhaps matching TRBD1 or TRBD2 (7 bases each). Trimming pared 10 bases from V and 5 bases from J, leaving 15 bases between. The CDR3 is made up of 13 amino acids. Germline V gene sequence: CDR1 SEHNR, CDR2 FQNEAQ (reference sequence). CDR3 residues: CAKGGTADNEQFF. In DNA, the CDR3 is TGTGCCAAGGGGGGGACAGCAGACAATGAGCAGTTCTTC.

The chain couples TRBV7-8 to TRBJ1-1; D gene unclear. CDR3 size: 14 residues. The V end was cut by 2 bases, the J end by 0 bases, with 7 bases between. Germline V gives CDR1 SGHVS, CDR2 FQNEAQ. The CDR3: CASSLKRMNTEAFF. The CDR3, as DNA: TGTGCCAGCAGCTTAAAGAGAATGAACACTGAAGCTTTCTTT.

This clonotype was seen a few times. The V call is TRBV10-3, the J call TRBJ2-1; tentative D call: TRBD2 (6 bases). CDR1 and CDR2 (germline): ENHRY, SYGVKD. The CDR3 runs to 16 residues. Trimming removed 3 bases from V and 2 bases from J, with 14 bases in between. CDR3 bases: TGTGCCATCAGTGATCGTAGCGGCCTAACCTACAATGAGCAGTTCTTC. This translates into CAISDRSGLTYNEQFF.

The V call is TRBV20-1, the J call TRBJ2-5, with D unresolved. Judging by the DNA end, TRBJ2-1 fits better; the J call may be wrong. Germline V lookup: CDR1 DFQATT, CDR2 SNEGSKA (reference sequence). CDR3 length: 10 amino acids. The CDR3 loop reads CSASLGEQFF. CDR3 nucleotide sequence: TGCAGTGCTAGTCTTGGGGAGCAGTTCTTC.

This clonotype has more than one count but fewer than ten. This chain links TRBV7-2 with TRBJ2-1; the D gene could be TRBD1 or TRBD2 (5 bases each). V lost 1 base and J lost 0, with 25 bases in between. CDR1 is SGHTA, CDR2 FQGNSA, per germline. CDR3 size: 21 residues. CDR3 protein: CASSLGFPGTIGPSSYNEQFF. DNA of the CDR3: TGTGCCAGCAGCTTAGGCTTTCCCGGGACGATCGGTCCAAGCTCCTACAATGAGCAGTTCTTC.

This clonotype was found a few times. The rearrangement joins TRBV3-1 to TRBJ1-3; 10 bases map to TRBD1. The CDR3 extends over 17 amino acids. CDR1 is LGHDT and CDR2 is YNNKEL in the germline V gene (reference sequence). V shed 4 bases and J 4 bases; nucleotides not matched to a gene: 10. The DNA for the CDR3 is TGTGCCAGCAGCCCGCCGGGACAGGGGACGTGGGGAAACACCATATATTTT. Encoded protein: CASSPPGQGTWGNTIYF.

The V call is TRBV5-1, the J call TRBJ2-7, with a possible D match to TRBD2 (5 bases). Trimming stripped 5 bases from V and 7 bases from J, with 16 bases between. CDR1 SGHRS and CDR2 YFSETQ come from the germline V gene. This CDR3 is built from 13 residues. Here the CDR3 DNA reads TGCGCCAGCAGAGGTCCTGGCACGGGAGAGCAGTACTTC. Translation: CASRGPGTGEQYF.

This clonotype was counted a few times. The V gene is TRBV3-1, the J gene TRBJ1-1; D gene uncertain. The CDR3 is 14 residues long. Germline loops: CDR1 LGHDT, CDR2 YNNKEL (reference sequence). Trimming stripped 1 base from V and 1 base from J, with 7 bases between. CDR3 sequence (DNA): TGTGCCAGCAGCCAAGCCGGGTGGAACACTGAAGCTTTCTTT. Translation gives CASSQAGWNTEAFF.

This clonotype was recorded at least ten times. The chain carries TRBV7-2 and TRBJ2-2; D call uncertain. The CDR3 contains 13 residues. The germline gives CDR1 SGHTA, CDR2 FQGNSA. V was clipped by 7 bases and J by 7 bases, with 13 bases between them. CDR3 nucleotide sequence: TGTGCCAGCATCCGATCGACGGGCGGGGAGCTGTTTTTT. It codes for CASIRSTGGELFF.

This chain uses TRBV6-5 with TRBJ2-5, with D hard to call. Looked up from germline, CDR1 is MNHEY and CDR2 is SVGAGI. This CDR3 comprises 14 residues. V lost 6 bases to trimming and J lost 1 base, with 12 bases between them. The CDR3 nucleotides are TGTGCCAGCAGAGTAGGCGGAACCCAAGAGACCCAGTACTTC. It translates to CASRVGGTQETQYF.

The chain joins TRBV6-2 or TRBV6-3 to TRBJ2-1; 9 bases are a match to TRBD1. Unmatched junction bases numbered 7, after V lost 0 bases and J lost 7 bases. Germline loops: CDR1 MNHEY, CDR2 SVGEGT. The CDR3 sequence is 16 residues long. The CDR3 sequence is CASSYSKGQGINEQFF. DNA of the CDR3: TGTGCCAGCAGTTACTCCAAAGGACAGGGGATTAATGAGCAGTTCTTC.

This clonotype was found a few times. This chain uses TRBV20-1 with TRBJ1-3; no definite D call. CDR1 and CDR2 from the germline V gene are DFQATT and SNEGSKA (reference sequence). Trimming left V 1 base short and J 0 bases short, with 7 bases between. The CDR3 contains 14 residues. CDR3 sequence reads: CSARALRSGNTIYF. DNA of the CDR3: TGCAGTGCTAGAGCCCTGCGCTCTGGAAACACCATATATTTT.

This clonotype was picked up many times. This chain joins TRBV28 and TRBJ2-5; D possibly corresponds to TRBD1 (5 bases). The CDR3 loop spans 16 amino acids. V was cut by 3 bases and J by 5 bases, with 19 bases left in between. Germline CDR1 is MDHEN and CDR2 is SYDVKM. The CDR3 region is CASSFTRTSAGETQYF. For the CDR3, the DNA is TGTGCCAGCAGTTTCACCCGGACCTCGGCAGGGGAGACCCAGTACTTC.

The CDR3 DNA is TGTGCCAGCAGCTTGCAATGGGGTGAGCAGTTCTTC. Translating gives CASSLQWGEQFF. This sequence joins TRBV5-6 and TRBJ2-1, with D hard to call. Trimming took off 1 base at V and 9 bases at J, with 8 bases between the two ends. Germline V lookup: CDR1 SGHDT, CDR2 YYEEEE. This CDR3 has 12 residues.